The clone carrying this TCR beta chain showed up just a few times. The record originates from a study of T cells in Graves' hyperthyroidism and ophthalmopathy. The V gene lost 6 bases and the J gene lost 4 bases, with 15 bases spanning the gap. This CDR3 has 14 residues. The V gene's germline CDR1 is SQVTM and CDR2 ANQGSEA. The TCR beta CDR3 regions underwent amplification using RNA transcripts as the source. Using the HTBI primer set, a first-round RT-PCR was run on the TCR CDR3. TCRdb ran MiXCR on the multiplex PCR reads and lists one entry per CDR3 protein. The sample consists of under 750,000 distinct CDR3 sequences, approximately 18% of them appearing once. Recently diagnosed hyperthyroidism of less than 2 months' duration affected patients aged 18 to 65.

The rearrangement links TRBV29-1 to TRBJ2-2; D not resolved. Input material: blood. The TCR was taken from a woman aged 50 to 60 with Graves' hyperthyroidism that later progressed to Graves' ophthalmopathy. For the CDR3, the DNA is TGCAGCGTCTCCGGTGGGCAAGTCACCGGGGAGCTGTTTTTT. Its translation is CSVSGGQVTGELFF.